The clone carrying this T cell receptor (beta chain) was observed a few times. Its specificity is unknown. This sample was included in a study of T-cell reconstitution after alpha-beta-depleted transplantation in children. Unique molecular identifiers featured in how the TCRbeta library was prepared. TCRdb itself ran the PCR reads through MiXCR, one entry per CDR3 protein. The table has 900,000 or so distinct CDR3 sequences, 15% to 20% seen once. Points from the study as a whole: Expanded graft clones numbering several hundred reportedly gave rise to alpha-beta T cells about two months after transplant. Fresh T-cell production supplied most of the T-cell counts and diversity seen one year after transplant. Some patients' high day-60 TCRbeta diversity was traced to surviving recipient T cells and thymic progenitors.

The CDR3 contains 16 residues. V lost 1 base to trimming and J lost 3 bases; unmatched junction nucleotides: 6. Germline values: CDR1 SGHAT, CDR2 FQNNGV. This clonotype was sampled from a male patient aged 10-17 years who had a stem cell transplant for acute lymphoblastic leukemia, so the T cells may come from the graft donor. The sequences come from PBMCs, mostly from graft donor cells, collected 360 days after TCRalphabeta/CD19-depleted stem cell transplant. The chain has TRBV11-2 and TRBJ2-5; TRBD2 aligns across 9 bases. CDR3 sequence reads: CASSLGHAGGKETQYF. The CDR3 nucleotides are TGTGCCAGCAGCTTAGGTCACGCGGGAGGGAAAGAGACCCAGTACTTC.